These 31 T cell receptor beta chains came from one sample sequenced in a study of blood T cells in healthy people across ages. Through a sample-barcoded 5' primer and a J-beta primer mix, a second PCR was run for roughly 6 to 11 cycles. TCRdb itself ran the 5' RACE reads through MiXCR, one entry per CDR3 protein. The sample lists about 1.4 million distinct CDR3 sequences, 59% occurring once. The sample consisted of blood. All receptors come from a man between 18 and 35 years old in good health.

This clonotype was found a few times. This may be a read error, as it is one base from a much larger clone. The chain has TRBV29-1 and TRBJ2-7; 7 bases are a match to TRBD2. Germline values: CDR1 SQVTM, CDR2 ANQGSEA. The J segment lost 1 base and the V segment lost 4 bases, leaving 10 bases of the junction unmatched. The CDR3 extends over 15 amino acids. For the CDR3, the DNA is TGCAGCGTTGGAGCATCGGGAGGTGCGTCCTACGAGCAGTACTTC. Protein sequence: CSVGASGGASYEQYF.

The table lists this clonotype with a few counts. This chain connects TRBV12-3 or TRBV12-4 to TRBJ1-1; D remains unclear. V was trimmed by 6 bases and J by 1 base, leaving 9 bases between them. This CDR3 has 13 residues. The CDR3 DNA is TGTGCCAGCAGGCCCGTACCGAACACTGAAGCTTTCTTT. It codes for CASRPVPNTEAFF.

This clonotype came up a few times. The chain recombines TRBV20-1 with TRBJ2-1; D ambiguous. Germline values: CDR1 DFQATT, CDR2 SNEGSKA (reference sequence). The V end was cut by 4 bases, the J end by 8 bases, with 12 bases between. CDR3 size: 12 residues. The CDR3 DNA reads as TGCAGTGCTACCCGTGAGTTCGATGAGCAGTTCTTC. This codes for CSATREFDEQFF.

This clonotype was seen just once. The chain has TRBV28 and TRBJ1-5; 8 bases fit TRBD1. V was pared by 3 bases and J by 1 base, with 5 bases of the junction left unmatched. The CDR3 has 16 amino acids. Germline V lookup: CDR1 MDHEN, CDR2 SYDVKM. The CDR3 loop is CASSFPTGASNQPQHF. The CDR3 region has the DNA TGTGCCAGCAGTTTCCCGACAGGGGCGAGCAATCAGCCCCAGCATTTT.

The gene calls are TRBV20-1 and TRBJ1-5; D is undetermined. The CDR3 length is 13 residues. Germline values: CDR1 DFQATT, CDR2 SNEGSKA (reference sequence). V was cut by 2 bases and J by 3 bases, with 8 bases left in between. The CDR3 nucleotides read TGCAGTGCTAGACATATCCCCAATCAGCCCCAGCATTTT. This gives the protein CSARHIPNQPQHF.

The chain carries TRBV6-5 and TRBJ2-7; a weak D match, TRBD2 (6 bases). The germline V gene has CDR1 MNHEY and CDR2 SVGAGI. V was cut by 6 bases and J by 0 bases, with 15 bases left in between. The CDR3 runs 15 residues. The CDR3 loop reads CASSPGLLSSYEQYF. In DNA, the CDR3 is TGTGCCAGCAGCCCGGGACTCCTGAGCTCCTACGAGCAGTACTTC.

V and J are TRBV6-1 and TRBJ2-1; possibly TRBD2 for D (5 bases). Germline V gene data show CDR1 as MNHNS and CDR2 as SASEGT. The V end was cut by 1 base, the J end by 0 bases, with 13 bases between. This CDR3 spans 17 amino acids. DNA for the CDR3: TGTGCCAGCAGTGAAGTATGGAGCGGCCTCTCCTACAATGAGCAGTTCTTC. This translates into CASSEVWSGLSYNEQFF.

The chain joins TRBV7-2 to TRBJ2-6, with no clear D. V was cut by 6 bases and J by 0 bases, with 12 bases left in between. In germline, CDR1 is SGHTA, CDR2 FQGNSA. The CDR3 has 16 amino acids. This CDR3 is CASSPKQRSGANVLTF. The DNA for the CDR3 is TGTGCCAGCAGTCCTAAACAACGCTCTGGGGCCAACGTCCTGACTTTC.

J is TRBJ1-2 and V is TRBV12-3 or TRBV12-4; D is possibly TRBD1 (5 bases). Trimming removed 6 bases from V and 3 bases from J, with 11 bases in between. The CDR3 has 13 residues. DNA for the CDR3: TGTGCCAGCAGACTCAGGGAGGACTATGGCTACACCTTC. This codes for CASRLREDYGYTF.

The rearrangement joins TRBV10-2 to TRBJ2-2, with 11 bases identical to TRBD2. The CDR3 totals 18 residues. CDR1 is WSHSY and CDR2 is SAAADI in the germline V gene. V trimming: 2 bases; J trimming: 3 bases; junction bases outside the gene matches: 8. The CDR3 spells CASSEPASGRSYTGELFF. The CDR3, as DNA: TGCGCCAGCAGTGAGCCGGCTAGCGGGAGGTCTTACACCGGGGAGCTGTTTTTT.

CDR3: CASNQGQGGTQPQHF. The CDR3 nucleotides are TGTGCCAGCAACCAGGGACAGGGCGGGACTCAGCCCCAGCATTTT. This chain uses TRBV6-2 or TRBV6-3 with TRBJ1-5; 9 bases are shared with TRBD1. The CDR3 consists of 15 residues. V dropped 7 bases and J dropped 6; count of bases not matched to a gene: 10. The germline gives CDR1 MNHEY, CDR2 SVGEGT.

This sequence joins TRBV25-1 and TRBJ2-7; 7 nucleotides match TRBD2. V dropped 1 base and J dropped 0; count of bases not matched to a gene: 6. This CDR3 has 16 amino acids. In germline, CDR1 is MGHDK, CDR2 SYGVNS. DNA for the CDR3: TGTGCCAGCAGTGAATTCGGGAGCGGGACCTCCTACGAGCAGTACTTC. Protein: CASSEFGSGTSYEQYF.

The V gene is TRBV15, the J gene TRBJ2-5; no definite D call. Germline V gene sequence: CDR1 LNHNV, CDR2 YYDKDF (reference sequence). CDR3 length equals 14 residues. Trimming stripped 5 bases from V and 2 bases from J, with 12 bases between. The CDR3 nucleotides are TGTGCCACCAGCTTGGGTGGCAGTCAAGAGACCCAGTACTTC. Amino acids: CATSLGGSQETQYF.

The chain joins TRBV7-2 to TRBJ2-7, with TRBD1 matching over 9 bases. CDR1 and CDR2 from the germline V gene are SGHTA and FQGNSA. V lost 5 bases and J lost 6; bases outside the gene matches: 8. The CDR3 contains 14 residues. CDR3 residues: CASSEGQGVGEQYF. In DNA form, the CDR3 reads TGTGCCAGCAGCGAGGGACAGGGCGTCGGCGAGCAGTACTTC.

The chain is built from TRBV2 and TRBJ2-5, with 9 bases aligning to TRBD1. Germline V gives CDR1 SNHLY, CDR2 FYNNEI. After removal of 9 bases from V and 11 bases from J, the junction contained 19 bases not matched to a gene. The CDR3 is made up of 15 amino acids. CDR3: CARVIRDRVGNEQYF. CDR3 bases: TGTGCCAGGGTAATACGGGACAGGGTGGGGAATGAGCAGTACTTC.

The rearrangement joins TRBV30 to TRBJ2-5, with no clear D. The J call may not be correct, given that the DNA end is closer to TRBJ2-7. This CDR3 is 11 amino acids long. CDR1 and CDR2 (germline): GTSNPN, SVGIG (reference sequence). The CDR3 loop reads CAWSKKNEQYF. The CDR3 DNA is TGTGCCTGGAGTAAGAAGAACGAGCAGTACTTC.

The rearrangement links TRBV20-1 to TRBJ1-4, with 9 bases matching TRBD1. Trimming at V came to 2 bases and at J to 7 bases, leaving 2 bases not matched to a gene. This CDR3 has 13 residues. Germline CDR1 is DFQATT and CDR2 is SNEGSKA (reference sequence). The CDR3 bases are TGCAGTGCTAGAACAGGGGGCAGTGAAAAACTGTTTTTT. Protein product: CSARTGGSEKLFF.

The rearrangement joins TRBV9 to TRBJ2-1; TRBD2 aligns across 7 bases. Germline V gene lookup returns CDR1 SGDLS and CDR2 YYNGEE. The CDR3 extends over 15 amino acids. The J segment lost 5 bases and the V segment lost 0 bases, leaving 5 bases of the junction unmatched. The CDR3 is CASSVVGGSNNEQFF. The CDR3 nucleotides read TGTGCCAGCAGCGTAGTAGGCGGGAGTAACAATGAGCAGTTCTTC. Using reference TRBV9 and TRBJ2-1 for the parts outside the CDR3, the full variable domain is DSGVTQTPKHLITATGQRVTLRCSPRSGDLSVYWYQQSLDQGLQFLIQYYNGEERAKGNILERFSAQQFPDLHSELNLSSLELGDSALYFCASSVVGGSNNEQFFGPGTRLTVL.

The chain has TRBV29-1 and TRBJ1-3; D is undetermined. The CDR3 extends over 14 amino acids. Per the germline V gene, CDR1 is SQVTM and CDR2 is ANQGSEA. Trimming cost V 5 bases and J 0 bases, with 11 bases left between them. CDR3 coding DNA: TGCAGCGTTTTAGGAAGACGCTCTGGAAACACCATATATTTT. Translation: CSVLGRRSGNTIYF.

The chain employs TRBV4-3 and TRBJ2-1, with D unclear. This CDR3 has 15 amino acids. CDR1 LGHNA and CDR2 YSLEER come from the germline V gene. V lost 0 bases to trimming and J lost 6 bases, with 12 bases between them. As DNA, the CDR3 is TGCGCCAGCAGCCAAGATGTTTGGCCTGCCAATGAGCAGTTCTTC. Translated: CASSQDVWPANEQFF.

J is TRBJ2-1 and V is TRBV6-2 or TRBV6-3; D possibly matches TRBD1 or TRBD2 (5 bases each). Trimming cost V 6 bases and J 4 bases, with 22 bases left between them. CDR1 and CDR2 (germline): MNHEY, SVGEGT. The CDR3 length is 17 residues. The CDR3 here is CASRPWDLTRGYNEQFF. CDR3 in DNA: TGTGCCAGCAGACCTTGGGACCTCACGAGGGGATACAATGAGCAGTTCTTC.

This clonotype was detected a few times. The rearrangement joins TRBV29-1 to TRBJ2-1; 12 nucleotides agree with TRBD2. Trimming took 7 bases from V and 1 from J; bases not matched to a gene: 2. Germline V gives CDR1 SQVTM, CDR2 ANQGSEA. The CDR3 consists of 14 residues. The CDR3 loop reads CSAGTSGSYNEQFF. CDR3 DNA: TGCAGCGCTGGGACTAGCGGGTCCTACAATGAGCAGTTCTTC.

The rearrangement links TRBV18 to TRBJ1-5, with D possibly TRBD1 on 5 matching bases. With 5 bases removed from V and 1 base from J, the gap between germline ends came to 21 bases. This CDR3 has 18 amino acids. The germline gives CDR1 KGHSH, CDR2 LQKENI. The CDR3 spells CASSAPRIGDLSNQPQHF. The CDR3 DNA follows: TGTGCCAGCTCAGCCCCTCGTATAGGGGACTTAAGCAATCAGCCCCAGCATTTT. Filled out from reference TRBV18 and TRBJ1-5, the complete variable domain reads NAGVMQNPRHLVRRRGQEARLRCSPMKGHSHVYWYRQLPEEGLKFMVYLQKENIIDESGMPKERFSAEFPKEGPSILRIQQVVRGDSAAYFCASSAPRIGDLSNQPQHFGDGTRLSIL.

This clonotype has only a few counts. The chain combines TRBV4-2 with TRBJ2-3, with a tentative D call TRBD1 (6 bases). The CDR3 sequence is 13 residues long. V lost 3 bases, J lost 6 bases, and 10 bases lay in between. Germline-derived CDR1 and CDR2 are LGHNA and YNFKEQ. CDR3 amino acids: CASSQGALDTQYF. CDR3 nucleotides: TGTGCCAGCAGCCAGGGGGCGCTGGATACGCAGTATTTT.

This clonotype turned up a few times. The rearrangement uses TRBV20-1 and TRBJ2-5; D gene uncertain. V was clipped by 0 bases and J by 6 bases, with 5 bases between them. This CDR3 has 11 residues. The germline CDR1 and CDR2 sequences are DFQATT and SNEGSKA (reference sequence). CDR3 residues: CSAREVQTQYF. In nucleotides, the CDR3 is TGCAGTGCTAGAGAGGTCCAGACCCAGTACTTC.

V and J are TRBV20-1 and TRBJ1-2, with D perhaps matching TRBD1 (5 bases). The germline gives CDR1 DFQATT, CDR2 SNEGSKA (reference sequence). V was pared by 0 bases and J by 8 bases, with 13 bases between. The CDR3 runs 13 residues. The DNA of the CDR3 is TGCAGTGCTAGAGAGCGTGCGGGGGGAGGCTACACCTTC. This gives the protein CSARERAGGGYTF.

The chain joins TRBV30 to TRBJ1-2, with D perhaps matching TRBD1 (5 bases). CDR3 length equals 14 residues. V lost 4 bases and J lost 4, with 16 bases in between. Per the germline V gene, CDR1 is GTSNPN and CDR2 is SVGIG (reference sequence). CDR3 sequence (DNA): TGTGCCTGGACCGAAATGGGGGTGATCTATGGCTACACCTTC. Translated, it gives CAWTEMGVIYGYTF.

The chain is built from TRBV18 and TRBJ1-5; 7 bases align to TRBD1. Per the germline V gene, CDR1 is KGHSH and CDR2 is LQKENI. The CDR3 is made up of 13 amino acids. The V and J ends lost 4 bases and 7 bases, in that order; junction bases with no gene match: 4. Written as DNA, the CDR3 is TGTGCCAGCTCACAACAGGGGAAGCAGCCCCAGCATTTT. Residues: CASSQQGKQPQHF.

Only a few counts were recorded for this clonotype. The chain recombines TRBV4-2 with TRBJ1-6; TRBD1 agrees at 7 bases. The CDR3 loop spans 16 amino acids. The J segment lost 10 bases and the V segment lost 1 base, leaving 10 bases of the junction unmatched. The V gene's germline CDR1 is LGHNA and CDR2 YNFKEQ. CDR3 nucleotide sequence: TGTGCCAGCAGCCAAGGGGTCCGGGGACAGCACTCACCCCTCCACTTT. The encoded protein is CASSQGVRGQHSPLHF.

The rearrangement links TRBV6-2 or TRBV6-3 to TRBJ2-2, with 12 bases lining up with TRBD2. Losses at the gene ends were 5 bases for V and 3 bases for J; bases not matched to a gene: 4. Germline assignment: CDR1 MNHEY and CDR2 SVGEGT. This CDR3 has 16 amino acids. CDR3 in amino acids: CASSTGLAGYTGELFF. CDR3 DNA: TGTGCCAGCAGTACAGGACTAGCGGGATACACCGGGGAGCTGTTTTTT.

This sequence joins TRBV27 and TRBJ1-6, with TRBD1 identical over 8 bases. CDR1 MNHEY and CDR2 SMNVEV come from the germline V gene (reference sequence). CDR3 length: 15 amino acids. Losses at the gene ends were 4 bases for V and 7 bases for J; bases not matched to a gene: 6. The CDR3 loop is CASSSWDRLNSPLHF. DNA of the CDR3: TGTGCCAGCAGTTCCTGGGACAGGTTGAATTCACCCCTCCACTTT.